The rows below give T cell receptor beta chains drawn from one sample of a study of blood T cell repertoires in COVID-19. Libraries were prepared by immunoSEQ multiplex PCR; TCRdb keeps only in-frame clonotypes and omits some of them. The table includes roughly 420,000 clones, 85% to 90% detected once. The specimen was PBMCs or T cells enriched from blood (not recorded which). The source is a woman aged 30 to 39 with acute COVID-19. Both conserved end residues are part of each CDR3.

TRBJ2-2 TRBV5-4 CASSAGSGELFF
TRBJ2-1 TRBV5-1 CASSFRLSGGTHNEQFF
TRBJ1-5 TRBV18 CASSRGGTGAIDPQHF
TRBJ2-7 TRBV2 CASSEQRGYEQYF
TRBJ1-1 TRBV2 CASRGQMNTEAFF
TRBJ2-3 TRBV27 CASIARVGRYPTDTQYF
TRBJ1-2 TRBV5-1 CASSSVGGNYGYTF
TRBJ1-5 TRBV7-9 CASTTDRPYPNQPQHF
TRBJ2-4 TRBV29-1 CSVVQGWVSGIQYF
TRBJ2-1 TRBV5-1 CASSPGLGGEQFF
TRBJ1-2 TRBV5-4 CASSTGGLGYGYTF
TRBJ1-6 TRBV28 CASSLGRAGGYNSPLHF
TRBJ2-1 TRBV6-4 CASSVLAGVNNEQFF
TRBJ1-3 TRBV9 CASSPPGTGVGNTIYF
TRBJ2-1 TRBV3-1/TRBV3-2 CASSRRLDRQFF
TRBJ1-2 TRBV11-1 CASSLLDRGYGYTF
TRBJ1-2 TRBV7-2 CASRLAGTDGYTF
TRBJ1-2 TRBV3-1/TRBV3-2 CASSQDQGGYTF